These 23 T cell receptor beta chains were sequenced from one sample in a study of blood T cell repertoires in COVID-19. TCRdb's table, derived via immunoSEQ multiplex PCR, lists solely in-frame clones and lacks some. The table includes about 220,000 clones, approximately 80% detected once. The specimen was peripheral blood. The receptors shown here come from a man aged 30 to 45 with active or convalescent COVID-19.

A word on this clone: At one end, the junction sequence differs from germline, possibly due to a read error. This chain uses TRBV7-7 with TRBJ2-1; tentatively, D is TRBD2 (7 bases). The CDR3 is made up of 15 amino acids. The germline V gene has CDR1 SSHAT and CDR2 FNYEAQ (reference sequence). The CDR3 reads CASSLGGGAGNEQFF. The CDR3 nucleotides are TGTGCTAGCAGCTTAGGAGGGGGGGCAGGGAATGAGCAGTTCTTC. Based on the CDR3 plus reference TRBV7-7 and TRBJ2-1, the full variable domain is GAGVSQSPRYKVTKRGQDVTLRCDPISSHATLYWYQQALGQGPEFLTYFNYEAQPDKSGLPSDRFSAERPEGSISTLTIQRTEQRDSAMYRCASSLGGGAGNEQFFGPGTRLTVL.

The V and J genes are TRBV27 and TRBJ2-1; 9 bases line up with TRBD2. Germline CDR1 and CDR2: MNHEY and SMNVEV (reference sequence). CDR3 length equals 14 residues. V lost 6 bases and J lost 4; bases outside the gene matches: 4. CDR3 sequence (DNA): TGTGCCAGCAGAAGACTAGCGGATTACAATGAGCAGTTCTTC. Protein: CASRRLADYNEQFF.

This sequence joins TRBV11-2 and TRBJ2-5; possibly TRBD1 for D (6 bases). The germline V gene encodes CDR1 SGHAT and CDR2 FQNNGV. This CDR3 has 14 residues. Trimming cost V 4 bases and J 2 bases, with 11 bases left between them. The CDR3 is CASSYGTFQETQYF. Here the CDR3 DNA reads TGTGCCAGCAGCTACGGGACATTTCAAGAGACCCAGTACTTC. Drawing the rest from reference TRBV11-2 and TRBJ2-5, the complete variable domain is EAGVAQSPRYKIIEKRQSVAFWCNPISGHATLYWYQQILGQGPKLLIQFQNNGVVDDSQLPKDRFSAERLKGVDSTLKIQPAKLEDSAVYLCASSYGTFQETQYFGPGTRLLVL.

This clone has ten or more counts. J is TRBJ2-1 and V is TRBV27; no clear D gene. The CDR3 length is 12 residues. V was clipped by 7 bases and J by 7 bases, with 11 bases between them. Germline CDR1 MNHEY, CDR2 SMNVEV (reference sequence). DNA for the CDR3: TGTGCCAGCAAGAGCTCCCTAAATGAGCAGTTCTTC. Translated, it gives CASKSSLNEQFF.

This clone appeared many times. The rearrangement uses TRBV10-3 and TRBJ2-1; 11 bases are shared with TRBD1. The CDR3 length is 14 residues. The V segment lost 10 bases and the J segment 6 bases; nucleotides outside the gene matches: 8. Germline V lookup: CDR1 ENHRY, CDR2 SYGVKD. CDR3: CATLGDRGINEQFF. The DNA of the CDR3 is TGTGCCACCCTAGGGGACAGGGGGATCAATGAGCAGTTCTTC.

The chain joins TRBV15 to TRBJ1-1; no clear D. Germline loops: CDR1 LNHNV, CDR2 YYDKDF (reference sequence). V lost 5 bases and J lost 2, with 12 bases in between. The CDR3 has 14 amino acids. Here the CDR3 reads CATSPRPDNTEAFF. CDR3 coding DNA: TGTGCCACCAGCCCCAGGCCAGACAACACTGAAGCTTTCTTT.

This chain connects TRBV6-1 to TRBJ1-6; tentatively, D is TRBD1 (6 bases). The germline gives CDR1 MNHNS, CDR2 SASEGT. Deletions cut 1 base from V and 9 bases from J, with 16 bases between. The CDR3 consists of 16 residues. The CDR3 loop is CASSEVVGGWGSPLHF. CDR3 DNA: TGTGCCAGCAGTGAAGTTGTTGGGGGCTGGGGTTCACCCCTCCACTTT.

This clone was seen once. The chain carries TRBV19 and TRBJ2-3, with TRBD1 matching 8 bases. From germline, CDR1 is LNHDA and CDR2 SQIVND (reference sequence). J was trimmed by 2 bases and V by 10 bases; bases with no gene match: 17. The CDR3 is 17 residues long. CDR3 loop: CATQNLTGTGLTDTQYF. CDR3 nucleotides: TGTGCCACTCAGAACCTCACGGGGACAGGACTCACAGATACGCAGTATTTT. The full variable domain, in which reference TRBV19 and TRBJ2-3 provide the parts outside the CDR3, is DGGITQSPKYLFRKEGQNVTLSCEQNLNHDAMYWYRQDPGQGLRLIYYSQIVNDFQKGDIAEGYSVSREKKESFPLTVTSAQKNPTAFYLCATQNLTGTGLTDTQYFGPGTRLTVL.

This chain joins TRBV7-8 and TRBJ2-2; D gene unclear. Germline CDR1 and CDR2: SGHVS and FQNEAQ. Deletions cut 5 bases from V and 0 bases from J, with 7 bases between. The CDR3 covers 14 residues. CDR3 loop: CASSQHPNTGELFF. The DNA for the CDR3 is TGTGCCAGCAGCCAACACCCGAACACCGGGGAGCTGTTTTTT.

The chain combines TRBV18 with TRBJ1-1; tentative D call: TRBD1 (6 bases). The V end lost 2 bases, the J end lost 5 bases, and 12 bases lay between the germline ends. The CDR3 has 14 residues. CDR1 is KGHSH and CDR2 is LQKENI in the germline V gene. The CDR3 loop reads CASSPNTGTTEAFF. DNA for the CDR3: TGTGCCAGCTCACCAAATACAGGGACGACTGAAGCTTTCTTT.

This sequence joins TRBV2 and TRBJ2-3; 8 positions agree with TRBD1. Germline values: CDR1 SNHLY, CDR2 FYNNEI. This CDR3 comprises 13 residues. V lost 11 bases, J lost 2 bases, and 6 bases stayed unmatched. CDR3 residues: CAGRTGHTDTQYF. CDR3 in DNA: TGTGCCGGCCGGACAGGGCACACAGATACGCAGTATTTT. The full variable domain, its missing parts supplied by reference TRBV2 and TRBJ2-3, is EPEVTQTPSHQVTQMGQEVILRCVPISNHLYFYWYRQILGQKVEFLVSFYNNEISEKSEIFDDQFSVERPDGSNFTLKIRSTKLEDSAMYFCAGRTGHTDTQYFGPGTRLTVL.

The CDR3 nucleotides read TGTGCCAGTAGCGAGATGGGACAGACGAACACTGAAGCTTTCTTT. Its protein product is CASSEMGQTNTEAFF. V and J are TRBV19 and TRBJ1-1, with TRBD1 matching over 7 bases. CDR1 and CDR2 from the germline V gene are LNHDA and SQIVND (reference sequence). The CDR3 is 15 amino acids. Trimming at V came to 6 bases and at J to 1 base, leaving 8 bases not matched to a gene.

V and J are TRBV19 and TRBJ1-6; maybe TRBD1 (6 bases). This CDR3 has 16 amino acids. The V end lost 1 base, the J end lost 2 bases, and 9 bases lay between the germline ends. In germline, CDR1 is LNHDA, CDR2 SQIVND (reference sequence). The CDR3 coding sequence is TGTGCCAGTAGTATAGTGGCAGGGGCCTATAATTCACCCCTCCACTTT. This sequence encodes CASSIVAGAYNSPLHF.

This chain links TRBV7-9 with TRBJ2-2; D not resolved. CDR3 length equals 12 residues. V was cut by 6 bases and J by 3 bases, with 5 bases left in between. Germline V CDR1 and CDR2: SEHNR, FQNEAQ (reference sequence). In nucleotides, the CDR3 is TGTGCCAGCAGAAGAGACACCGGGGAGCTGTTTTTT. Translating gives CASRRDTGELFF.

J is TRBJ2-7 and V is TRBV19, with 10 bases fitting TRBD1. V lost 0 bases to trimming and J lost 4 bases; unmatched junction nucleotides: 3. Germline-derived CDR1 and CDR2 are LNHDA and SQIVND (reference sequence). The CDR3 length is 15 residues. The CDR3: CASSIDGTGAYEQYF. CDR3 bases: TGTGCCAGTAGTATAGACGGGACAGGGGCATACGAGCAGTACTTC.

This rearrangement joins TRBV12-1 to TRBJ2-2; TRBD2 was called by the table and not checked on the DNA. TRBV12-1 is a pseudogene. The CDR3 has 19 amino acids. The DNA of the CDR3 is TGTGCCAGCAGCTTGTCTACCAATCCGGACTGCAAGAACACCGGGGAGCTGTTTTTT. The encoded protein is CASSLSTNPDCKNTGELFF.

The rearrangement links TRBV4-3 to TRBJ2-3, with TRBD2 identical over 8 bases. The CDR3 runs to 16 residues. Trimming at V came to 1 base and at J to 4 bases, leaving 7 bases not matched to a gene. Germline CDR1 LGHNA, CDR2 YSLEER. CDR3: CASSQVRGVAPDTQYF. In nucleotides, the CDR3 is TGCGCCAGCAGCCAAGTGCGGGGGGTCGCCCCAGATACGCAGTATTTT.

This clone showed up just once. This sequence joins TRBV19 and TRBJ1-1, with 9 bases that match TRBD1. V lost 4 bases to trimming and J lost 5 bases; unmatched junction nucleotides: 8. There are 15 residues in the CDR3. Germline V gene sequence: CDR1 LNHDA, CDR2 SQIVND (reference sequence). CDR3 in amino acids: CASSRGTGYGTEAFF. CDR3 bases: TGTGCCAGTAGTAGGGGGACAGGGTACGGGACTGAAGCTTTCTTT.

This clone has only one observation. The chain couples TRBV11-2 to TRBJ2-3; 11 positions match TRBD2. Germline-derived CDR1 and CDR2 are SGHAT and FQNNGV. CDR3 length: 15 amino acids. The V and J ends lost 4 bases and 7 bases, in that order; junction bases with no gene match: 7. Written as DNA, the CDR3 is TGTGCCAGCAGCTATTATAGCGGGGGGGAATATACGCAGTATTTT. Its translation: CASSYYSGGEYTQYF.

Comment on this clone: This sample includes further DNA sequences coding for the same CDR3. The chain has TRBV5-1 and TRBJ2-7; the match to TRBD1 covers 8 bases. V lost 3 bases, J lost 4 bases, and 6 bases stayed unmatched. This CDR3 spans 14 amino acids. Per germline, CDR1 SGHRS and CDR2 YFSETQ. In nucleotides, the CDR3 is TGCGCCAGCAGCTCCGGACAGGGTACATACGAGCAGTACTTC. This codes for CASSSGQGTYEQYF.

The V call is TRBV25-1, the J call TRBJ2-1; D remains ambiguous. Trimming removed 1 base from V and 9 bases from J, with 10 bases in between. The CDR3 contains 13 residues. Germline loops: CDR1 MGHDK, CDR2 SYGVNS. Written as DNA, the CDR3 is TGTGCCAGCAGTGAATCCCTGGGCAGTGAGCAGTTCTTC. It specifies CASSESLGSEQFF. Combining the CDR3 with reference TRBV25-1 and TRBJ2-1 gives the whole variable domain EADIYQTPRYLVIGTGKKITLECSQTMGHDKMYWYQQDPGMELHLIHYSYGVNSTEKGDLSSESTVSRIRTEHFPLTLESARPSHTSQYLCASSESLGSEQFFGPGTRLTVL.

The chain combines TRBV30 with TRBJ1-1; TRBD1 matches at 8 bases. V dropped 1 base and J dropped 8; count of bases not matched to a gene: 3. The germline V gene encodes CDR1 GTSNPN and CDR2 SVGIG (reference sequence). The CDR3 totals 12 residues. CDR3: CAWSADRGEAFF. CDR3 DNA: TGTGCCTGGAGTGCCGACAGGGGAGAAGCTTTCTTT.

The gene calls are TRBV7-8 and TRBJ2-7; TRBD1 aligns across 9 bases. Looked up from germline, CDR1 is SGHVS and CDR2 is FQNEAQ. The CDR3 length is 14 residues. V lost 5 bases and J lost 4; bases outside the gene matches: 6. The CDR3 nucleotides are TGTGCCAGCAGCCCCCAGGACAGGGGATACGAGCAGTACTTC. Translation gives CASSPQDRGYEQYF.